One sample yielded the 19 T cell receptor beta chains listed below, sequenced in a study of T cells in Graves' hyperthyroidism and ophthalmopathy (dated by TCRdb to the late 2010s). Library preparation employed multiplex PCR. The listed sequencing device is Illumina HiSeq 2000. The TCR beta CDR3 regions were amplified from the RNA transcripts. A first-round RT-PCR of the TCR CDR3 used the HTBI primer set with the Qiagen OneStep RT-PCR kit. TCRdb reanalyzed the raw reads on its own, using fastp at Q25 for trimming and MiXCR for clone calling, and kept in-frame beta chains. Each record represents a unique CDR3 protein, reported with the most common genes and DNA among its rows. Recorded for this sample are about 130,000 distinct CDR3 sequences; around 20% of them occurred a single time. Clones ranked in the top ten supply about 67% of the sample. The sequenced sample was blood. The source of these receptors is a woman aged 45 to 65 with Graves' hyperthyroidism that later progressed to Graves' ophthalmopathy.

This clonotype has at least ten counts. The chain couples TRBV20-1 to TRBJ2-7; 8 nucleotides match TRBD1. This CDR3 spans 14 amino acids. The V and J ends lost 0 bases and 4 bases, in that order; junction bases with no gene match: 5. Germline lookup yields CDR1 DFQATT and CDR2 SNEGSKA (reference sequence). The CDR3 bases are TGCAGTGCTAGAGATGTGGACAGGGTATACGAGCAGTACTTC. Translation gives CSARDVDRVYEQYF.

At least ten counts were recorded for this clonotype. The rearrangement links TRBV20-1 to TRBJ1-5; perhaps TRBD1 as D (5 bases). This CDR3 is built from 15 residues. In germline, CDR1 is DFQATT, CDR2 SNEGSKA (reference sequence). The V and J ends lost 6 bases and 2 bases respectively, with 17 bases between them. The CDR3 spells CSAHTGAWGNQPQHF. Written as DNA, the CDR3 is TGCAGTGCCCACACTGGGGCGTGGGGCAATCAGCCCCAGCATTTT.

The chain combines TRBV5-4 with TRBJ2-1, with D possibly matching TRBD2 (6 bases). This CDR3 is 18 amino acids long. Trimming took off 1 base at V and 7 bases at J, with 24 bases between the two ends. Per the germline V gene, CDR1 is SGHNT and CDR2 is YYREEE (reference sequence). CDR3 residues: CASSLLGLADSRRNEQFF. CDR3 DNA sequence: TGTGCCAGCAGCTTGCTGGGGTTAGCGGACTCCCGCCGAAATGAGCAGTTCTTC.

This clonotype is labeled medium-sized. This chain connects TRBV3-1 to TRBJ2-3; 10 nucleotides line up with TRBD1. The CDR3 has 18 residues. Germline V gene lookup returns CDR1 LGHDT and CDR2 YNNKEL (reference sequence). J lost 9 bases, V lost 4 bases, and 19 bases had no gene match. DNA of the CDR3: TGTGCCAGCAGCCGCCGACAGGGGGCATCTCGGGAGATTACGACGCAGTATTTT. This encodes CASSRRQGASREITTQYF.

This clonotype was picked up many times. The chain is built from TRBV5-1 and TRBJ1-2, with D possibly matching TRBD1 (6 bases). Trimming took off 1 base at V and 10 bases at J, with 11 bases between the two ends. Per the germline V gene, CDR1 is SGHRS and CDR2 is YFSETQ. This CDR3 is built from 12 residues. CDR3 DNA: TGCGCCAGCAGCTTGCAGGGGAGGGACTACACCTTC. Translating it yields CASSLQGRDYTF.

This clonotype was counted between two and nine times. The DNA of the CDR3 is TGCAGCGTTCAGGTGGGGGGCGTGGGTACCCTCCACTTT. It codes for CSVQVGGVGTLHF. V usage is TRBV29-1 and J usage is TRBJ1-6; D possibly corresponds to TRBD1 (6 bases). V was clipped by 5 bases and J by 14 bases, with 19 bases between them. The CDR3 length is 13 residues. Looked up from germline, CDR1 is SQVTM and CDR2 is ANQGSEA.

The chain joins TRBV27 to TRBJ1-5; D is undetermined. The CDR3 runs to 15 residues. Germline V gives CDR1 MNHEY, CDR2 SMNVEV (reference sequence). V lost 0 bases and J lost 6, with 12 bases in between. CDR3 in amino acids: CASSLSWAPAQPQHF. In DNA form, the CDR3 reads TGTGCCAGCAGTTTATCGTGGGCCCCAGCTCAGCCCCAGCATTTT.

Ten or more counts support this clonotype. The genes are TRBV20-1 and TRBJ2-7; the match to TRBD2 covers 14 bases. This CDR3 has 14 amino acids. The V segment lost 3 bases and the J segment 4 bases; nucleotides outside the gene matches: 2. Germline values: CDR1 DFQATT, CDR2 SNEGSKA (reference sequence). The CDR3 region is CSARTSGRGYEQYF. DNA of the CDR3: TGCAGTGCTAGGACTAGCGGGAGGGGATACGAGCAGTACTTC.

This clonotype was seen a handful of times. This chain connects TRBV5-1 to TRBJ1-2; 11 nucleotides line up with TRBD1. V was pared by 3 bases and J by 6 bases, with 13 bases of the junction left unmatched. Per germline, CDR1 SGHRS and CDR2 YFSETQ. The CDR3 extends over 17 amino acids. The CDR3 reads CASSSTSPGQGAHGYTF. DNA of the CDR3: TGCGCCAGCAGCTCGACTTCCCCCGGACAGGGGGCACATGGCTACACCTTC. Based on the CDR3 plus reference TRBV5-1 and TRBJ1-2, the full variable domain is KAGVTQTPRYLIKTRGQQVTLSCSPISGHRSVSWYQQTPGQGLQFLFEYFSETQRNKGNFPGRFSGRQFSNSRSEMNVSTLELGDSALYLCASSSTSPGQGAHGYTFGSGTRLTVV.

The chain combines TRBV20-1 with TRBJ1-2; possible D gene TRBD1, 5 bases. Trimming took 6 bases from V and 3 from J, leaving 17 bases between them. Germline V gene sequence: CDR1 DFQATT, CDR2 SNEGSKA (reference sequence). This CDR3 is built from 14 residues. For the CDR3, the DNA is TGCAGTGCGCGGAACCAGGGCCGGGACTATGGCTACACCTTC. It yields the protein CSARNQGRDYGYTF.

This clonotype came up many times. This rearrangement joins TRBV18 to TRBJ2-7; D remains ambiguous. Germline assignment: CDR1 KGHSH and CDR2 LQKENI. The CDR3 consists of 11 residues. V dropped 4 bases and J dropped 3 bases, with 4 bases sitting between them. The CDR3 protein is CASSRDYEQYF. As DNA, the CDR3 is TGTGCCAGCTCACGGGACTACGAGCAGTACTTC.

This clonotype was picked up many times. The J gene is TRBJ2-4, the V gene TRBV12-3 or TRBV12-4, with 8 bases that match TRBD2. CDR3 length: 13 amino acids. After removal of 3 bases from V and 7 bases from J, the junction contained 2 bases not matched to a gene. The CDR3 sequence is CASSFGGGNIQYF. The CDR3 DNA reads as TGTGCCAGCAGTTTCGGGGGGGGGAACATTCAGTACTTC.

This clonotype was observed many times. The CDR3 loop is CASSLGPLYGYTF. CDR3 DNA sequence: TGTGCCAGCAGTTTGGGACCGCTCTATGGCTACACCTTC. V and J are TRBV6-2 or TRBV6-3 and TRBJ1-2, with a tentative D call TRBD1 (5 bases). Trimming removed 4 bases from V and 4 bases from J, with 10 bases in between. CDR3 length: 13 amino acids. CDR1 and CDR2 (germline): MNHEY, SVGEGT.

This clonotype was picked up many times. The chain joins TRBV28 to TRBJ1-1, with 9 bases matching TRBD1. CDR3 size: 13 residues. The V gene's germline CDR1 is MDHEN and CDR2 SYDVKM. The V segment lost 8 bases and the J segment 2 bases; nucleotides outside the gene matches: 3. The CDR3 is CASLGQGNTEAFF. The CDR3 DNA reads as TGTGCCAGCCTGGGACAGGGAAACACTGAAGCTTTCTTT.

This sequence joins TRBV5-1 and TRBJ2-5, with 12 bases fitting TRBD2. CDR1 is SGHRS and CDR2 is YFSETQ in the germline V gene. The CDR3 extends over 17 amino acids. The trim removed 0 bases at V and 3 bases at J, leaving 6 bases unmatched. The CDR3: CASSLASGRAGEETQYF. The CDR3 bases are TGCGCCAGCAGCTTGGCTAGCGGGAGGGCCGGGGAAGAGACCCAGTACTTC. The entire variable domain, with the rest obtained from reference TRBV5-1 and TRBJ2-5, is as follows: KAGVTQTPRYLIKTRGQQVTLSCSPISGHRSVSWYQQTPGQGLQFLFEYFSETQRNKGNFPGRFSGRQFSNSRSEMNVSTLELGDSALYLCASSLASGRAGEETQYFGPGTRLLVL.

The chain couples TRBV29-1 to TRBJ2-3; maybe TRBD1 (6 bases). The CDR3 loop spans 12 amino acids. The germline gives CDR1 SQVTM, CDR2 ANQGSEA. V was trimmed by 8 bases and J by 3 bases, leaving 12 bases between them. DNA of the CDR3: TGCAGCCCCACCCAGGGGACAGATACGCAGTATTTT. Protein: CSPTQGTDTQYF.

The chain links TRBV6-1 to TRBJ1-2; no clear D gene. The V gene lost 2 bases and the J gene lost 4 bases, with 20 bases spanning the gap. This CDR3 is 17 amino acids long. Germline V lookup: CDR1 MNHNS, CDR2 SASEGT. CDR3: CASSELLTTLTAYGYTF. CDR3 in DNA: TGTGCCAGCAGTGAACTACTTACGACCCTAACCGCCTATGGCTACACCTTC.

This clonotype came up many times. V usage is TRBV20-1 and J usage is TRBJ2-3, with D unclear. Germline lookup yields CDR1 DFQATT and CDR2 SNEGSKA (reference sequence). Trimming shortened V by 5 bases and J by 0 bases, and 12 bases separated the two germline ends. The CDR3 extends over 14 amino acids. The CDR3 nucleotides are TGCAGTGCTTCCCCCCGATACAGCACAGATACGCAGTATTTT. It yields the protein CSASPRYSTDTQYF.

The chain couples TRBV10-1 to TRBJ2-7; D gene unclear. CDR1 and CDR2 from the germline V gene are WNHNN and SYGVQD (reference sequence). V lost 2 bases, J lost 0 bases, and 5 bases lay in between. This CDR3 is 13 amino acids long. The CDR3 spells CASSEHSSYEQYF. DNA of the CDR3: TGCGCCAGCAGTGAGCACAGCTCCTACGAGCAGTACTTC.